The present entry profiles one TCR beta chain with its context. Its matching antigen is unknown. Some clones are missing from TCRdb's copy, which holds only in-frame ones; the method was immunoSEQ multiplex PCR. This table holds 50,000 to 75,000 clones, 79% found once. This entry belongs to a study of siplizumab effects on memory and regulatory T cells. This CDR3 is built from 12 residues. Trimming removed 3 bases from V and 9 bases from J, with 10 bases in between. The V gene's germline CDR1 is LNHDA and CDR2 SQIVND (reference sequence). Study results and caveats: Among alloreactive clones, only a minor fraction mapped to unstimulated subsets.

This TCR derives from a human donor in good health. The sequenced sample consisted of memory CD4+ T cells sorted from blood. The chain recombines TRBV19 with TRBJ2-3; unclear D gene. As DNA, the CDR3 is TGTGCCAGTAGTATTGGGGAAGGAACGCAGTATTTT. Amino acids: CASSIGEGTQYF.